This is a list of T cell receptor beta chains from one sample in a study of T cells in Graves' hyperthyroidism and ophthalmopathy. TCRdb analysed the multiplex PCR reads with MiXCR anew, one entry per CDR3 protein. The data show hundreds of thousands of distinct CDR3 sequences, with just under 45% seen just once and more than 7% held by the top ten. Sequencing used peripheral blood or thyroid tissue (not recorded which). The receptors stem from an adult man with Graves' disease, either hyperthyroidism or ophthalmopathy (not recorded which). CDR3s include the opening cysteine and the closing phenylalanine or tryptophan. Expanded clones get a size class; other rows say once, few or many, or leave the size out.

J gene | clone size | V gene | CDR3 protein
TRBJ2-2 | NA | TRBV7-2 | CASSRRTSGELFF
TRBJ2-7 | NA | TRBV29-1 | CSDGTASYEQYF
TRBJ1-4 | NA | TRBV2 | CASSEPRQGQGVNEKLFF
TRBJ1-6 | NA | TRBV6-5 | CASSLTGQKNSPLHF
TRBJ2-7 | NA | TRBV6-5 | CASEEIDRGNDEQYF
TRBJ2-6 | NA | TRBV24-1 | CATSDTSGRNTGANVLTF
TRBJ1-1 | many | TRBV2 | CASSEQGRNTEAFF
TRBJ2-5 | NA | TRBV5-4 | CASSLELAGGLETQYF
TRBJ2-7 | few | TRBV5-1 | CASSLEGTAYEQYF
TRBJ2-7 | NA | TRBV19 | CASSMAGTGTYEQYF
TRBJ2-7 | NA | TRBV9 | CASSVAGDGSYEQYF
TRBJ2-5 | NA | TRBV20-1 | CSAHRGEETQYF
TRBJ2-2 | NA | TRBV7-9 | CASSSTGTSVTGELFF
TRBJ2-7 | NA | TRBV2 | CASRPPRLAGSYEQYF
TRBJ2-7 | few | TRBV2 | CASSGTEMVREQYF
TRBJ2-5 | NA | TRBV25-1 | CARAGGQETQYF
TRBJ1-1 | many | TRBV29-1 | CSVVGGSAFF
TRBJ2-3 | NA | TRBV20-1 | CSARQAGLDTQYF
TRBJ1-2 | many | TRBV10-3 | CAISESRGADYGYTF
TRBJ1-5 | NA | TRBV10-2 | CASSDLERPQHF
TRBJ1-2 | many | TRBV20-1 | CSARTGQKRDGYTF
TRBJ1-6 | NA | TRBV25-1 | CASSLHSYNSPLHF
TRBJ1-5 | few | TRBV19 | CASTRQGGQPQHF
TRBJ2-7 | NA | TRBV20-1 | CSAHARTQETREQYF
TRBJ2-7 | NA | TRBV7-9 | CASSSTGYYEQYF
TRBJ2-7 | NA | TRBV5-6 | CASSIPGTSVYEQYF
TRBJ2-7 | NA | TRBV20-1 | CSVLLAGRFYEQYF
TRBJ2-5 | NA | TRBV29-1 | CSVGGTSGGAWETQYF
TRBJ2-2 | NA | TRBV5-1 | CASSRLAQNTGELFF
TRBJ2-7 | NA | TRBV7-6 | CAGSASYEQYF
TRBJ2-7 | NA | TRBV30 | CAGRPREADEQYF
TRBJ2-5 | few | TRBV12-3/TRBV12-4 | CASSLYRGAGFYF
TRBJ2-7 | NA | TRBV29-1 | CSLWDSAYEQYF
TRBJ1-1 | NA | TRBV9 | CASSVATFADITEAFF
TRBJ1-2 | few | TRBV2 | CASSGTGGSGYTF
TRBJ1-2 | NA | TRBV7-9 | CASSLVQPVSYGYTF
TRBJ1-5 | NA | TRBV7-9 | CASSRRGQGFPPQHF
TRBJ2-5 | many | TRBV7-6 | CASSLATPKTQYF
TRBJ1-5 | once | TRBV2 | CASSGGQGEQPQHF
TRBJ2-5 | few | TRBV20-1 | CSATPRTSGSLQETQYF
TRBJ2-7 | NA | TRBV7-9 | CASSPRGTTYEQYF
TRBJ1-1 | few | TRBV5-1 | CASSSGQAPAFF
TRBJ2-7 | NA | TRBV10-3 | CATLGLLEQYF
TRBJ1-4 | NA | TRBV10-3 | CASRGAGANEKLFF
TRBJ1-2 | many | TRBV24-1 | CATSDPGFSMGYTF
TRBJ1-1 | few | TRBV12-3/TRBV12-4 | CASTLQVMNTEAFF
TRBJ1-1 | NA | TRBV7-8 | CASRSPDRGAIAFF
TRBJ2-5 | NA | TRBV10-3 | CASSRGVLRETQYF
TRBJ1-1 | NA | TRBV6-6 | CASSVGAGDTEAFF
TRBJ2-7 | many | TRBV20-1 | CSATAGTFYEQYF
TRBJ1-5 | NA | TRBV19 | CATCRQAYSNQPQHF
TRBJ1-5 | few | TRBV6-5 | CASTPAGGLNQPQHF
TRBJ2-7 | few | TRBV7-9 | CASSLTTGGEQYF
TRBJ1-2 | many | TRBV9 | CASSGTGRNYGYTF
TRBJ1-6 | NA | TRBV7-8 | CAMGVSYNSPLHF
TRBJ2-7 | many | TRBV7-2 | CASSLGAGGYEQYF
TRBJ1-5 | NA | TRBV19 | CASSIGQPQHF
TRBJ2-5 | NA | TRBV7-9 | CASSLRTSGGPLIGETQYF
TRBJ2-7 | few | TRBV7-2 | CASSLTPTGLREQYF
TRBJ1-4 | few | TRBV10-3 | CAISVFAGQGSEKLFF